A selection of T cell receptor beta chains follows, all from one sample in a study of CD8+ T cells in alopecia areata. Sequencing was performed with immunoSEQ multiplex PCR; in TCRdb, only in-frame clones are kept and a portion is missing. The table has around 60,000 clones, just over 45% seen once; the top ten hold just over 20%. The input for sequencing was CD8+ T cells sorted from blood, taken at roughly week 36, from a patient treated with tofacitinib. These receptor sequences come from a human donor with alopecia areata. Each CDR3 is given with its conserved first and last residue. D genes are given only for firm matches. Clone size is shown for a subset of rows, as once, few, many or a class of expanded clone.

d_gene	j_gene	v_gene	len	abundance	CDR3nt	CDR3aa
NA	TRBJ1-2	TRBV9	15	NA	TGTGCCAGCAGCGTAGGGACATCGGCTACCTATGGCTACACCTTC	CASSVGTSATYGYTF
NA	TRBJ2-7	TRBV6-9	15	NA	TGTGCCAGCACCTCCCGGACTAAAACACCCTACGAGCAGTACTTC	CASTSRTKTPYEQYF
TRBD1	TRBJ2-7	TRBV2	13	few	TGTGCCAGCGGTCGGACAGGGCAGGCCGAGCAGTACTTC	CASGRTGQAEQYF
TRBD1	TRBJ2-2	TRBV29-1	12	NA	TGCAGCGTTGTTACAGGGGTCGGGGAGCTGTTTTTT	CSVVTGVGELFF
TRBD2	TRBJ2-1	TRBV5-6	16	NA	TGTGCCAGCAGTCCTCGCACTAGCGGGAGCTACAATGAGCAGTTCTTC	CASSPRTSGSYNEQFF
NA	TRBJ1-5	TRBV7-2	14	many	TGTGCCAGCAGCTTAGGACCGGGAAATCAGCCCCAGCATTTT	CASSLGPGNQPQHF
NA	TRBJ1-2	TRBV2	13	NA	TGTGCCAGCGAGGACAGATCCGTCTATGGCTACACCTTC	CASEDRSVYGYTF
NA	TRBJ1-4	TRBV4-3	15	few	TGCGCCAGCAGCCAAGACGGACGAGGCAATGAAAAACTGTTTTTT	CASSQDGRGNEKLFF
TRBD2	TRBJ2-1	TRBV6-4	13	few	TGTGCCAGCAGTGAGCGGGAGCACAATGAGCAGTTCTTC	CASSEREHNEQFF
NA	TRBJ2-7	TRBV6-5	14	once	TGTGCCAGCAGTTACCAACCCGGAGGGGACGAGCAGTACTTC	CASSYQPGGDEQYF
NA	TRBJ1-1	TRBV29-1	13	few	TGCAGCGTTGAATACAGGGAGGAGGCTGAAGCTTTCTTT	CSVEYREEAEAFF
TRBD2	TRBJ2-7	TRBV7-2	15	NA	TGTGCCAGCAGCATAGTCGGCGGGAGTTTTTCCGAGCAGTACTTC	CASSIVGGSFSEQYF
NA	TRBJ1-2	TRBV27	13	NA	TGTGCCAGCAGTCTGACTGCTAACTATGGCTACACCTTC	CASSLTANYGYTF
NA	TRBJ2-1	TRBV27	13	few	TGTGCCAGCAGTTTTCAACAGTACAATGAGCAGTTCTTC	CASSFQQYNEQFF
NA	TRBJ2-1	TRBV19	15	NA	TGTGCCAGTAGTATAGCGGGGAACCCCTACAATGAGCAGTTCTTC	CASSIAGNPYNEQFF
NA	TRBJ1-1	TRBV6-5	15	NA	TGTGCCAGCAGTTACGGGGCAGGGCTGGGCACTGAAGCTTTCTTT	CASSYGAGLGTEAFF
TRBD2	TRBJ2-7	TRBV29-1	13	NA	TGCAGCGTGAGACTAGCGTCTCGCTACGAGCAGTACTTC	CSVRLASRYEQYF
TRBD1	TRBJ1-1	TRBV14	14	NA	TGTGCCAGCAGCCACCTCGGGACAGGTGATGAGGCTTTCTTT	CASSHLGTGDEAFF
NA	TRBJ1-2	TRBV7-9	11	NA	TGTGCCAGCAGCCTTGACTATGGCTACACCTTC	CASSLDYGYTF
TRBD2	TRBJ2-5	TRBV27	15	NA	TGTGCCAGCAGTTTGGGAGCGGGAGGGCGTGAGACCCAGTACTTC	CASSLGAGGRETQYF
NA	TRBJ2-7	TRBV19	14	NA	TGTGCCAGTAGTTCGCCGGAGGGCACCTACGAGCAGTACTTC	CASSSPEGTYEQYF
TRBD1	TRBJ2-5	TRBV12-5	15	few	TGTGCTAGTGGTGTGGACAGGGTTGGCCAAGAGACCCAGTACTTC	CASGVDRVGQETQYF